One and the same sample provided the 30 T cell receptor beta chains below, sequenced in a study of T cell clonality in common variable immunodeficiency. This table comes from immunoSEQ multiplex PCR, and its TCRdb copy is limited to in-frame clones, with some not included. The table lists 55,000 or so clones, with no singletons. The sequencing sample was made of peripheral blood mononuclear cells. Receptor source: a person aged 18 to 75 in good health.

This clone has at least ten counts. The read gets to within 3 residues of the CDR3 end, and the germline J gene fills in the rest. The V gene is TRBV5-5, the J gene TRBJ2-5, with D tentatively TRBD2 (5 bases). The V end was cut by 4 bases, the J end by 4 bases, with 17 bases between. CDR3 length equals 15 residues. The V gene's germline CDR1 is SGHKS and CDR2 YYEKEE (reference sequence). The CDR3 DNA, read in part, is TGTGCCAGCAGCGCGGGCCCGAGCCAGAGAGAGACC. Its translation is CASSAGPSQRET. The entire CDR3 sequence reads CASSAGPSQRETQYF.

In its sample, this clone was seen many times. Read sequence stops 3 residues before the CDR3 end, and the germline J gene provides the missing end. The chain uses TRBV5-1 and TRBJ2-3; TRBD2 matches 7 bases. Trimming removed 5 bases from V and 8 bases from J; junction bases left unmatched: 8. Germline V gene lookup returns CDR1 SGHRS and CDR2 YFSETQ. The CDR3 sequence is 13 residues long. CDR3: CASRAGALSTQYF. Incomplete CDR3 DNA: TGCGCCAGCAGGGCGGGAGCCCTCTCTACG.

The table lists this clone with many counts. The sequenced part of the CDR3 DNA is TGTGCCAGCAGCCAGGCGGGAGGGCCAGGGGACATT. Translation gives CASSQAGGPGDI. In full, the CDR3 reads CASSQAGGPGDIQYF. The rearrangement uses TRBV4-2 and TRBJ2-4, with 9 positions matching TRBD2. The read ends 3 residues shy of where the CDR3 ends; the end is completed using the germline J gene. The germline CDR1 and CDR2 sequences are LGHNA and YNFKEQ. The CDR3 extends over 15 amino acids. J was trimmed by 8 bases and V by 3 bases; bases with no gene match: 8.

This clone was counted ten times or more. CDR3 protein: CSALGAVSGANVLTF. The sequenced part of the CDR3 DNA is TGCAGTGCCCTCGGAGCGGTCTCTGGGGCCAACGTC. The chain couples TRBV20-1 to TRBJ2-6; D perhaps matches TRBD2 (5 bases). The read gets to within 3 residues of the CDR3 end, and the germline J gene fills in the rest. V lost 6 bases to trimming and J lost 0 bases, with 12 bases between them. The CDR3 is made up of 15 amino acids. CDR1 is DFQATT and CDR2 is SNEGSKA in the germline V gene (reference sequence).

This clone was recorded at least ten times. From the germline J gene comes the end of the CDR3, since the read stops 3 residues before it. J is TRBJ2-3 and V is TRBV7-6, with 9 bases aligning to TRBD2. This CDR3 contains 17 residues. V was pared by 3 bases and J by 0 bases, with 7 bases of the junction left unmatched. Germline CDR1 SGHVS, CDR2 FNYEAQ. Incomplete CDR3 DNA: TGTGCCAGCAGCTTTTTGCCTAGCGGGGAGAGCACAGATACG. As protein: CASSFLPSGESTDT. The complete CDR3 sequence is CASSFLPSGESTDTQYF.

This clone was picked up a small number of times. Read sequence stops 3 residues before the CDR3 end, and the germline J gene provides the missing end. The chain is built from TRBV5-1 and TRBJ2-1; 13 nucleotides line up with TRBD2. Trimming at V came to 4 bases and at J to 3 bases, leaving 7 bases not matched to a gene. The CDR3 has 17 residues. Germline assignment: CDR1 SGHRS and CDR2 YFSETQ. CDR3 amino acids: CASSPGTSGEIYNEQFF. The DNA read from the CDR3 is TGCGCCAGCAGCCCCGGGACTAGCGGGGAAATCTACAATGAG.

There are many counts of this clone. The read stops 3 residues short of the end of the CDR3; the missing end is completed from the germline J gene. The V gene is TRBV6-2 or TRBV6-3, the J gene TRBJ1-2; no definite D call. The germline CDR1 and CDR2 sequences are MNHEY and SVGEGT. The CDR3 extends over 13 amino acids. V lost 5 bases to trimming and J lost 3 bases, with 10 bases between them. CDR3 residues: CASSPDGDYGYTF. Partial CDR3 DNA: TGTGCCAGCAGTCCGGACGGGGACTATGGC.

This clone has ten or more counts. The read falls 3 residues short of the CDR3 end, and the missing part is taken from the germline J gene. The V gene is TRBV20-1, the J gene TRBJ2-3; 11 nucleotides match TRBD2. This CDR3 has 17 amino acids. Germline V gene sequence: CDR1 DFQATT, CDR2 SNEGSKA (reference sequence). J lost 3 bases, V lost 0 bases, and 8 bases had no gene match. Incomplete CDR3 DNA: TGCAGTGCTAGAGATTTTCAGGCTAGCGGGAGGACAGATACG. This encodes CSARDFQASGRTDT. The entire CDR3 sequence reads CSARDFQASGRTDTQYF.

In its sample, this clone was seen many times. The missing CDR3 end, 3 residues past where the read stops, is filled in from the germline J gene. The chain uses TRBV29-1 and TRBJ1-1, with D unclear. From germline, CDR1 is SQVTM and CDR2 ANQGSEA. This CDR3 spans 12 amino acids. CDR3 DNA (partial): TGCAGCGTTGAAATGTCCAGATTCGAA. Translating gives CSVEMSRFE. Given in full, the CDR3 is CSVEMSRFEAFF.

This clone occurred many times. The sequence runs out 3 residues before the end of the CDR3; the remainder is reconstructed from the germline J gene. The chain carries TRBV5-1 and TRBJ1-1; TRBD1 might be the D (5 bases). V dropped 1 base and J dropped 1 base, with 11 bases sitting between them. This CDR3 is 15 amino acids long. Germline CDR1 SGHRS, CDR2 YFSETQ. The CDR3 spells CASSLSGGRNTEAFF. The sequenced CDR3 bases are TGCGCCAGCAGCTTGAGCGGGGGTAGGAACACTGAA.

The table lists this clone with many counts. The read ends 3 residues shy of where the CDR3 ends; the end is completed using the germline J gene. This sequence joins TRBV30 and TRBJ2-4; TRBD1 matches at 8 bases. CDR3 length: 13 amino acids. Germline CDR1 and CDR2: GTSNPN and SVGIG (reference sequence). J was trimmed by 3 bases and V by 8 bases; bases with no gene match: 6. CDR3 amino acids: CAVQGDSKNIQYF. CDR3 bases read: TGTGCCGTACAGGGGGACAGCAAAAACATT.

This clone was counted many times. The observed sequence ends 3 residues before the CDR3 terminus, with the missing tail filled in from the germline J gene. This chain joins TRBV30 and TRBJ1-5, with TRBD1 identical over 8 bases. The CDR3 has 14 amino acids. Germline V gene lookup returns CDR1 GTSNPN and CDR2 SVGIG (reference sequence). V was clipped by 7 bases and J by 7 bases; unmatched bases: 12. The sequenced CDR3 bases are TGTGCCTTGTCCCCCGGACAGGGAGACCAGCCC. Its translation: CALSPGQGDQP. The whole CDR3 sequence reads CALSPGQGDQPQHF.

This clone came up many times. The CDR3 here is CASSLAGLIAETQYF. CDR3 bases read: TGCGCCAGCAGCTTGGCGGGACTGATAGCGGAGACC. The chain carries TRBV5-1 and TRBJ2-5; D might be TRBD2 (6 bases). The CDR3 extends 3 residues past the end of the read, so its final part is completed from the germline J gene. The germline V and J ends were trimmed by 0 bases and 5 bases, with 14 bases remaining between them. From germline, CDR1 is SGHRS and CDR2 YFSETQ. The CDR3 runs 15 residues.

This clone was recorded at least ten times. From the germline J gene comes the end of the CDR3, since the read stops 3 residues before it. The V and J genes are TRBV20-1 and TRBJ2-6; 8 bases match TRBD1. Trimming cost V 5 bases and J 2 bases; bases outside gene matches: 5. Germline V gives CDR1 DFQATT, CDR2 SNEGSKA (reference sequence). The CDR3 is made up of 15 amino acids. The chain's CDR3 is CSAADRATGANVLTF. CDR3 DNA, as far as it was read: TGCAGTGCTGCGGACAGGGCAACTGGGGCCAACGTC.

Many counts were recorded for this clone. The missing CDR3 end, 3 residues past where the read stops, is filled in from the germline J gene. V is TRBV10-1 and J is TRBJ2-3, with D perhaps matching TRBD2 (5 bases). Germline assignment: CDR1 WNHNN and CDR2 SYGVQD (reference sequence). The CDR3 contains 15 residues. V lost 6 bases to trimming and J lost 5 bases, with 18 bases between them. The DNA read from the CDR3 is TGCGCCAGCAGCTCCGCCGGGGTACGCGGAGATACG. This gives the protein CASSSAGVRGDT. The entire CDR3 protein is CASSSAGVRGDTQYF.

Ten or more counts support this clone. The read finishes 3 residues shy of the CDR3 end, and the germline J gene is used to complete it. This chain links TRBV19 with TRBJ2-4, with D tentatively TRBD2 (5 bases). The germline gives CDR1 LNHDA, CDR2 SQIVND (reference sequence). V dropped 6 bases and J dropped 0 bases, with 12 bases sitting between them. The CDR3 length is 15 residues. CDR3 bases read: TGTGCCAGTAGCGCAGACGGGGTAGCCAAAAACATT. Protein sequence: CASSADGVAKNI. The full CDR3 protein reads CASSADGVAKNIQYF.

This clone was seen ten or more times. Read data end 3 residues before the CDR3 end; the end is taken from the germline J gene. The rearrangement uses TRBV7-6 and TRBJ2-1; D is uncertain. Germline V CDR1 and CDR2: SGHVS, FNYEAQ. The V end lost 5 bases, the J end lost 5 bases, and 10 bases lay between the germline ends. The CDR3 runs 13 residues. The CDR3 is CASSISTNNEQFF. The sequenced CDR3 bases are TGTGCCAGCAGCATTTCTACGAACAATGAG.

This clone was seen many times. The CDR3 extends 3 residues past the end of the read, so its final part is completed from the germline J gene. The rearrangement uses TRBV7-8 and TRBJ2-6, with TRBD2 matching 7 bases. Losses at the gene ends were 3 bases for V and 4 bases for J; bases not matched to a gene: 12. CDR1 SGHVS and CDR2 FQNEAQ come from the germline V gene. This CDR3 comprises 18 residues. The part of the CDR3 DNA that was read is TGTGCCAGCAGCTTGCCCGGACTAGGGCTGGGGGGGGCCAACGTC. Its translation is CASSLPGLGLGGANV. The complete CDR3 reads CASSLPGLGLGGANVLTF.

This clone was picked up many times. The read terminates 3 residues before the CDR3 end, so the remaining end is supplied by the germline J gene. Other DNA sequences from this sample encode an identical CDR3 as well. V is TRBV20-1 and J is TRBJ2-5; a possible D gene is TRBD1 (5 bases). Germline CDR1 and CDR2: DFQATT and SNEGSKA (reference sequence). The CDR3 covers 15 residues. With 4 bases removed from V and 0 bases from J, the gap between germline ends came to 15 bases. CDR3 bases read: TGCAGTGCTAAAACCGGACACACCGACCAAGAGACC. Its protein product is CSAKTGHTDQET. The CDR3 reads in full as CSAKTGHTDQETQYF.

This clone appeared many times. The CDR3 end falls 3 residues outside the read, so it is completed with the germline J gene. The chain recombines TRBV20-1 with TRBJ2-1; 8 nucleotides agree with TRBD1. The V gene's germline CDR1 is DFQATT and CDR2 SNEGSKA (reference sequence). The ends lost 5 bases at V and 5 bases at J; junction bases unmatched: 8. The CDR3 covers 14 residues. CDR3 DNA (partial): TGCAGTGCTCCGATGACAGGGGTAGACAATGAG. Translating gives CSAPMTGVDNE. The whole CDR3 sequence reads CSAPMTGVDNEQFF.

In its sample, this clone was seen many times. The CDR3 end lies 3 residues beyond the end of the read and is filled in from the germline J gene. The rearrangement joins TRBV2 to TRBJ2-7; possible D gene TRBD1, 5 bases. The germline V gene has CDR1 SNHLY and CDR2 FYNNEI. V shed 5 bases and J shed 3 bases, with 11 bases lying between them. The CDR3 loop spans 13 amino acids. The CDR3 sequence: CASSTNRNYEQYF. The DNA read from the CDR3 is TGTGCCAGCAGTACTAACAGGAACTACGAG.

This clone was observed many times. The CDR3 is cut off 3 residues early in the read; its end comes from the germline J gene. The chain employs TRBV19 and TRBJ2-3, with no clear D. Germline V gene data show CDR1 as LNHDA and CDR2 as SQIVND (reference sequence). The ends were cut back, 1 base at V and 0 bases at J, with 8 bases in the middle. CDR3 length: 15 residues. The CDR3 DNA, read in part, is TGTGCCAGTAGTATAGGAGGCACCAGCACAGATACG. Amino acids: CASSIGGTSTDT. The CDR3 in full is CASSIGGTSTDTQYF.

This clone was observed at least ten times. The read halts 3 residues ahead of the CDR3 end, with the missing end drawn from the germline J gene. The chain uses TRBV10-3 and TRBJ2-5, with 8 bases that match TRBD2. V lost 4 bases to trimming and J lost 5 bases; unmatched junction nucleotides: 9. CDR1 and CDR2 (germline): ENHRY, SYGVKD. The CDR3 length is 15 residues. The sequenced CDR3 bases are TGTGCCATCAGTGCAAGGGCGGGAGGAGGCGAGACC. Residues: CAISARAGGGET. The CDR3 in its entirety is CAISARAGGGETQYF.

This clone has at least ten counts. The read finishes 3 residues shy of the CDR3 end, and the germline J gene is used to complete it. J is TRBJ2-3 and V is TRBV20-1; the match to TRBD2 covers 12 bases. Unmatched junction bases numbered 7, after V lost 5 bases and J lost 7 bases. The V gene's germline CDR1 is DFQATT and CDR2 SNEGSKA (reference sequence). This CDR3 spans 14 amino acids. The CDR3 loop is CSAGSSGRAYTQYF. The part of the CDR3 DNA that was read is TGCAGTGCTGGCTCTAGCGGGAGGGCCTATACG.

There are many counts of this clone. From the germline J gene comes the end of the CDR3, since the read stops 3 residues before it. The V and J genes are TRBV5-6 and TRBJ1-4; the match to TRBD1 covers 8 bases. Germline V gives CDR1 SGHDT, CDR2 YYEEEE. V lost 4 bases, J lost 8 bases, and 7 bases stayed unmatched. The CDR3 is made up of 14 amino acids. The covered CDR3 bases are TGTGCCAGCAGCAAGGGACAGGTTAGGGAAAAA. This codes for CASSKGQVREK. The full CDR3 protein is CASSKGQVREKLFF.

This clone was seen ten or more times. The read finishes 3 residues shy of the CDR3 end, and the germline J gene is used to complete it. V and J are TRBV10-3 and TRBJ1-5; 10 bases fit TRBD1. This CDR3 has 17 amino acids. V shed 4 bases, J shed 5 bases, and the junction held 11 bases outside the gene matches. Germline V gives CDR1 ENHRY, CDR2 SYGVKD. The CDR3 reads CAISARGGQGVHQPQHF. The DNA read from the CDR3 is TGTGCCATCAGTGCGAGGGGTGGACAGGGGGTTCATCAGCCC.

There are many counts of this clone. The read terminates 3 residues ahead of where the CDR3 ends, so the germline J gene completes it. This chain connects TRBV18 to TRBJ2-7; possibly TRBD1 for D (6 bases). V was trimmed by 6 bases and J by 3 bases, leaving 12 bases between them. CDR1 is KGHSH and CDR2 is LQKENI in the germline V gene. The CDR3 sequence is 13 residues long. The part of the CDR3 DNA that was read is TGTGCCAGCTCCCCTGGACAGTTCTACGAG. Its protein product is CASSPGQFYE. The full CDR3 sequence reads CASSPGQFYEQYF.

This clone was picked up many times. Read data end 3 residues before the CDR3 end; the end is taken from the germline J gene. V and J are TRBV5-1 and TRBJ1-1, with a weak D call TRBD1 (5 bases). The CDR3 is 15 amino acids. The V end lost 0 bases, the J end lost 6 bases, and 15 bases lay between the germline ends. Germline V lookup: CDR1 SGHRS, CDR2 YFSETQ. CDR3 amino acids: CASSLEGREGAEAFF. The CDR3 DNA, read in part, is TGCGCCAGCAGCTTGGAGGGCAGGGAGGGCGCTGAA.

About this clone: With the read ending 3 residues before the CDR3 end, the germline J gene is used to fill in that end. The rearrangement uses TRBV18 and TRBJ1-1, with no clear D. The CDR3 covers 15 residues. From germline, CDR1 is KGHSH and CDR2 LQKENI. CDR3 bases read: TGTGCCAGCTCACCTCAGCAAGCGGGAGCCGATACG. Protein product: CASSPQQAGADT. Given in full, the CDR3 is CASSPQQAGADTAFF.

This clone showed up many times. The sequenced fragment ends 3 residues before the CDR3 boundary, so the rest is inferred from the germline J gene. The genes are TRBV13 and TRBJ2-5, with D maybe TRBD1 (6 bases). The germline V and J ends were trimmed by 0 bases and 2 bases, with 10 bases remaining between them. This CDR3 spans 15 amino acids. Germline CDR1 PRHDT, CDR2 FYEKMQ (reference sequence). CDR3 residues: CASSLGTGRQETQYF. CDR3 bases read: TGTGCCAGCAGCTTAGGGACAGGTCGACAAGAGACC.